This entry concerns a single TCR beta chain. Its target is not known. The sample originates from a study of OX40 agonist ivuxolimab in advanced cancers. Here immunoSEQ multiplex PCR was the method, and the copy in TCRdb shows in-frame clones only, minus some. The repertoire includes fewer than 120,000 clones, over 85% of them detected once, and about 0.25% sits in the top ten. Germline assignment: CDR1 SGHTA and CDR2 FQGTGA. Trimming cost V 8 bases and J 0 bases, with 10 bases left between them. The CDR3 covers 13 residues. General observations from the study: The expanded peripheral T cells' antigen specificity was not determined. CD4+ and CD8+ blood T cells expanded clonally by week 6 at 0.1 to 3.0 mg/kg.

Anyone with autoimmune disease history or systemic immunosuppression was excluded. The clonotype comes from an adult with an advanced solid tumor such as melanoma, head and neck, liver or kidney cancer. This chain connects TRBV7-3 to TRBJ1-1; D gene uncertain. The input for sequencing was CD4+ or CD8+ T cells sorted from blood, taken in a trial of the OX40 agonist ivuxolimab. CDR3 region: CASSILLNTEAFF. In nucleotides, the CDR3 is TGTGCCAGCTCGATTTTGTTGAACACTGAAGCTTTCTTT.